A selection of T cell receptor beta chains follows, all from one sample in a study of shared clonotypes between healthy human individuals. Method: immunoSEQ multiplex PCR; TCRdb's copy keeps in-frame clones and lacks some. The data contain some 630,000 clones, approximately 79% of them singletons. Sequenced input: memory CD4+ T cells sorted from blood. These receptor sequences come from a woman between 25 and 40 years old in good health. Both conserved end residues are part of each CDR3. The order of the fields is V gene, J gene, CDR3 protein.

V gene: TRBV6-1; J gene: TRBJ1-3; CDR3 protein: CASTTGTAGNTIYF
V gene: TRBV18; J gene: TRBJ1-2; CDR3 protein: CASSPDLSPYGYTF
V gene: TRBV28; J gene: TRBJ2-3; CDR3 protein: CASSLWDVRASTDTQYF
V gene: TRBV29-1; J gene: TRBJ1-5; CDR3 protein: CSVAVGASDQPQHF
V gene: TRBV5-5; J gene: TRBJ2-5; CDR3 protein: CASSYRGGWYQETQYF
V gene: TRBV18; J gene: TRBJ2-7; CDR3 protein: CASSPPESGTSSYEQYF
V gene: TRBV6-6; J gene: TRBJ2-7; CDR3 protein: CASSFLRDGDEQYF
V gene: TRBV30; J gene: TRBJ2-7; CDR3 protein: CACDMHYEQYF
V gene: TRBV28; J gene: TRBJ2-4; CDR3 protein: CASRNLAKNIQYF
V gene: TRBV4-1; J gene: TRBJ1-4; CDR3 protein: CASSQERGSTNEKLFF
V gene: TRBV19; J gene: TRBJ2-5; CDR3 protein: CASSTGNQETQYF
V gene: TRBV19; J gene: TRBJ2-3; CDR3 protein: CASSRESGLSTDTQYF
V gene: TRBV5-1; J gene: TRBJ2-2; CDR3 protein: CASSLDASGASNTGELFF
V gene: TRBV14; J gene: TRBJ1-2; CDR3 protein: CASSQDRYRGYGYTF
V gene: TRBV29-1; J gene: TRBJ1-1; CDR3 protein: CSVEPSTPDRRTEAFF
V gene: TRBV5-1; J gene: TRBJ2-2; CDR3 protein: CASSVVASRDTGELFF
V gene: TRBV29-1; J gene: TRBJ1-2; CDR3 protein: CSTPSPGQNYGYTF
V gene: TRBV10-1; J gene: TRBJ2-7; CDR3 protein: CASSVLATADEQYF
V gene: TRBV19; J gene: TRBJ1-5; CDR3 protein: CASSIWEGQPQHF
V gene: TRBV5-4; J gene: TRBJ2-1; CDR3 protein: CASSSRLRTGLHEQFF
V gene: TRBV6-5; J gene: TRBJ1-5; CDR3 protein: CASSESEGGQPQHF
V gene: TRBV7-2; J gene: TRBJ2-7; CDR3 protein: CASNKRTSGSSEQYF
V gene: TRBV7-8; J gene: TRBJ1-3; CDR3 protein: CASSFSLFLSGNTIYF
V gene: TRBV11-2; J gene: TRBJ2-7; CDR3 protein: CASSPGPPYRDEQYF
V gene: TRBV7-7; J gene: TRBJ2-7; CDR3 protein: CASSPSTSYEQYF
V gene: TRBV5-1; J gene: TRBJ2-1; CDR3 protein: CASSYGQGAYNEQFF
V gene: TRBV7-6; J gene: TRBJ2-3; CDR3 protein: CASSSTSGRMRGTDTQYF
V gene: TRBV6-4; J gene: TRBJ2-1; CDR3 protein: CASSVGFERDEQFF
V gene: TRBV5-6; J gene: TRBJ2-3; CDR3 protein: CASSFPPLDTQYF
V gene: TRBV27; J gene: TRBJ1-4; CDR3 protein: CASSLSPRRTEKLFF